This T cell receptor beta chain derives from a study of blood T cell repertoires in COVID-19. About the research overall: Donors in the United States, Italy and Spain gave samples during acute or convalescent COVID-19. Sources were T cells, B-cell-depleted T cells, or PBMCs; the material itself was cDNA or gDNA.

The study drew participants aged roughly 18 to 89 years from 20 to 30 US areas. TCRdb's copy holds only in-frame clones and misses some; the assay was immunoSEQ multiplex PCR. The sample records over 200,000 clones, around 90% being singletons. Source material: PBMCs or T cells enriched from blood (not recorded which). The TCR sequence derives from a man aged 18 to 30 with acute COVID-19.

This CDR3 reads CASSSGTGLQETQYF. The CDR3 coding sequence is TGTGCCAGCAGCTCCGGGACAGGGCTTCAGGAGACCCAGTACTTC. The rearrangement links TRBV7-2 to TRBJ2-5, with TRBD1 identical over 9 bases. CDR3 length: 15 amino acids. The germline V gene has CDR1 SGHTA and CDR2 FQGNSA. V shed 4 bases and J 5 bases; nucleotides not matched to a gene: 8.